These 29 T cell receptor beta chains were all obtained from the same sample, sequenced in a study of blood T cell repertoires in COVID-19. The method was immunoSEQ multiplex PCR; TCRdb's version includes in-frame clones alone and lacks a portion of them. The sample gives 300,000 to 350,000 clones, about 86% of which show up once; roughly 4.2% is in the top ten. Sequences were obtained from PBMCs or T cells enriched from blood (not recorded which). These receptors were collected from a woman in her thirties or forties with acute COVID-19.

In this sample, this clone turned up once. The chain has TRBV13 and TRBJ1-6, with 8 positions matching TRBD1. V was clipped by 5 bases and J by 7 bases; unmatched bases: 13. Germline V gives CDR1 PRHDT, CDR2 FYEKMQ (reference sequence). The CDR3 is 17 residues long. Written as DNA, the CDR3 is TGTGCCAGCAGCGCTATGGAGGACAGGGTAGGAAATTCACCCCTCCACTTT. It yields the protein CASSAMEDRVGNSPLHF.

J is TRBJ2-7 and V is TRBV28; the D is unclear. CDR3 length: 17 residues. Germline V CDR1 and CDR2: MDHEN, SYDVKM. The ends were cut back, 5 bases at V and 5 bases at J, with 25 bases in the middle. The CDR3 DNA follows: TGTGCCAGCAGTACAATCCACAGTGCCTCCGGTTTTAACGAGCAGTACTTC. This gives the protein CASSTIHSASGFNEQYF.

In DNA form, the CDR3 reads TGTGCCAGTAGGGTGGACTGGGTCTCCTACGAGCAGTACTTC. As protein: CASRVDWVSYEQYF. The rearrangement joins TRBV19 to TRBJ2-7, with D possibly TRBD2 on 5 matching bases. V was cut by 6 bases and J by 0 bases, with 12 bases left in between. Germline lookup yields CDR1 LNHDA and CDR2 SQIVND (reference sequence). The CDR3 totals 14 residues.

V gene TRBV28 combines with J gene TRBJ2-7; 10 nucleotides align to TRBD1. This CDR3 contains 15 residues. Germline CDR1 reads MDHEN; CDR2 reads SYDVKM. The junction had 3 bases not matched to a gene; V was cut back by 0 bases and J by 4 bases. Here the CDR3 reads CASSLWTGGRYEQYF. As DNA, the CDR3 is TGTGCCAGCAGTTTATGGACAGGGGGCAGGTACGAGCAGTACTTC.

J is TRBJ2-7 and V is TRBV11-1; TRBD1 aligns across 11 bases. V trimming: 7 bases; J trimming: 3 bases; junction bases outside the gene matches: 5. The length of the CDR3 is 14 residues. Germline CDR1 SGHAT, CDR2 FQDESV (reference sequence). Here the CDR3 DNA reads TGTGCCAGCACCCTCGGGACAGGGGGCTACGAGCAGTACTTC. Amino acid sequence: CASTLGTGGYEQYF. Variable domain in full (rest from reference TRBV11-1 and TRBJ2-7): EAEVAQSPRYKITEKSQAVAFWCDPISGHATLYWYRQILGQGPELLVQFQDESVVDDSQLPKDRFSAERLKGVDSTLKIQPAELGDSAMYLCASTLGTGGYEQYFGPGTRLTVT.

The chain joins TRBV5-1 to TRBJ2-7; 10 bases fit TRBD1. Germline V lookup: CDR1 SGHRS, CDR2 YFSETQ. The CDR3 spans 16 residues. The V segment lost 6 bases and the J segment 2 bases; nucleotides outside the gene matches: 11. CDR3 in amino acids: CASTKDPGTGAYEQYF. CDR3 DNA: TGCGCCAGCACGAAAGACCCCGGGACAGGGGCCTACGAGCAGTACTTC.

The chain uses TRBV19 and TRBJ1-2, with D hard to call. The germline gives CDR1 LNHDA, CDR2 SQIVND (reference sequence). Trimming removed 0 bases at V and 3 bases at J, with 11 bases between. The CDR3 extends over 15 amino acids. CDR3 region: CASSIDAQYDYGYTF. In DNA form, the CDR3 reads TGTGCCAGTAGTATAGATGCACAGTACGACTATGGCTACACCTTC.

V gene TRBV5-1 combines with J gene TRBJ1-2; 8 bases align to TRBD1. V was clipped by 0 bases and J by 8 bases; unmatched bases: 6. Per the germline V gene, CDR1 is SGHRS and CDR2 is YFSETQ. The CDR3 is 14 residues long. The CDR3 DNA is TGCGCCAGCAGCTTGGCCGGACAGGGATGGGGCTACACCTTC. Amino acid sequence: CASSLAGQGWGYTF.

The chain joins TRBV28 to TRBJ2-7; 7 positions agree with TRBD2. Germline assignment: CDR1 MDHEN and CDR2 SYDVKM. Trimming removed 5 bases from V and 3 bases from J; junction bases left unmatched: 13. The CDR3 runs 16 residues. CDR3 in DNA: TGTGCCAGCAGTCAGAATGGGGCGGGAGCTCTCTACGAGCAGTACTTC. It translates to CASSQNGAGALYEQYF.

V usage is TRBV18 and J usage is TRBJ1-2, with TRBD1 identical over 11 bases. The V and J ends lost 3 bases and 6 bases, in that order; junction bases with no gene match: 6. Looked up from germline, CDR1 is KGHSH and CDR2 is LQKENI. CDR3 size: 15 residues. CDR3 protein: CASSPMPGQGDGYTF. The CDR3, as DNA: TGTGCCAGCTCACCCATGCCGGGACAGGGGGATGGCTACACCTTC. The full variable domain, with the rest looked up from reference TRBV18 and TRBJ1-2, is NAGVMQNPRHLVRRRGQEARLRCSPMKGHSHVYWYRQLPEEGLKFMVYLQKENIIDESGMPKERFSAEFPKEGPSILRIQQVVRGDSAAYFCASSPMPGQGDGYTFGSGTRLTVV.

This clone turned up a few times. The chain has TRBV5-1 and TRBJ1-2; 9 bases line up with TRBD1. Germline CDR1 is SGHRS and CDR2 is YFSETQ. This CDR3 spans 14 amino acids. V trimming: 0 bases; J trimming: 6 bases; junction bases outside the gene matches: 3. CDR3 in amino acids: CASSLEQGAHGYTF. In DNA, the CDR3 is TGCGCCAGCAGCTTGGAACAGGGGGCGCATGGCTACACCTTC.

A word on this clone: Other DNA sequences from this sample encode an identical CDR3 as well. The J gene is TRBJ2-3, the V gene TRBV9; possible D gene TRBD1, 7 bases. V was pared by 5 bases and J by 3 bases, with 10 bases between. CDR3 length: 13 amino acids. Per the germline V gene, CDR1 is SGDLS and CDR2 is YYNGEE. The CDR3 region has the DNA TGTGCCAGCAGTCAGGGGGGTACAGATACGCAGTATTTT. Translated, it gives CASSQGGTDTQYF.

This chain connects TRBV19 to TRBJ2-2; D is ambiguous. This CDR3 comprises 13 residues. Per germline, CDR1 LNHDA and CDR2 SQIVND (reference sequence). V was pared by 4 bases and J by 8 bases, with 11 bases between. The CDR3 loop is CASSTRSVGELFF. The CDR3 DNA sequence: TGTGCCAGTAGTACGAGGTCGGTGGGGGAGCTGTTTTTT.

This chain connects TRBV19 to TRBJ1-2; 7 bases match TRBD1. V was pared by 7 bases and J by 6 bases, with 8 bases of the junction left unmatched. The germline V gene has CDR1 LNHDA and CDR2 SQIVND (reference sequence). This CDR3 comprises 13 residues. CDR3 sequence: CASTGGRGDGYTF. In nucleotides, the CDR3 is TGTGCCAGTACAGGGGGTCGTGGTGATGGCTACACCTTC.

J is TRBJ2-5 and V is TRBV4-2; TRBD2 matches at 8 bases. The junction had 8 bases not matched to a gene; V was cut back by 5 bases and J by 0 bases. Germline V gene data show CDR1 as LGHNA and CDR2 as YNFKEQ. This CDR3 is 16 amino acids long. The CDR3 is CASSTRGGRDQETQYF. Here the CDR3 DNA reads TGTGCCAGCAGCACCCGCGGGGGGCGGGACCAAGAGACCCAGTACTTC.

V usage is TRBV27 and J usage is TRBJ2-7; no clear D gene. CDR1 and CDR2 from the germline V gene are MNHEY and SMNVEV (reference sequence). Trimming pared 6 bases from V and 3 bases from J, leaving 9 bases between. The CDR3 is 12 residues long. CDR3 protein: CASRSASYEQYF. CDR3 in DNA: TGTGCCAGCAGGTCCGCGAGCTACGAGCAGTACTTC.

Remarks on this clone: The sample has other DNA sequences that encode this CDR3 too. The chain combines TRBV9 with TRBJ2-5; TRBD2 matches at 7 bases. This CDR3 is built from 15 residues. V was clipped by 2 bases and J by 2 bases; unmatched bases: 6. Germline loops: CDR1 SGDLS, CDR2 YYNGEE. Written as DNA, the CDR3 is TGTGCCAGCAGCGTCGGATGGGGGGGACAAGAGACCCAGTACTTC. It yields the protein CASSVGWGGQETQYF.

The V call is TRBV30, the J call TRBJ2-2; 10 nucleotides line up with TRBD2. The CDR3 loop spans 14 amino acids. Germline CDR1 reads GTSNPN; CDR2 reads SVGIG (reference sequence). DNA of the CDR3: TGTGCGGGTAGCGGGGGGCCGGACACCGGGGAGCTGTTTTTT. The encoded protein is CAGSGGPDTGELFF.

V is TRBV29-1 and J is TRBJ2-1, with a possible D match to TRBD2 (5 bases). Looked up from germline, CDR1 is SQVTM and CDR2 is ANQGSEA. The V and J ends lost 7 bases and 6 bases respectively, with 19 bases between them. The CDR3 is 14 amino acids. The CDR3 region is CSANRGLGFNEQFF. CDR3 nucleotide sequence: TGCAGCGCAAACCGCGGGCTGGGGTTCAATGAGCAGTTCTTC.

This rearrangement joins TRBV6-5 to TRBJ1-5; 7 bases map to TRBD1. The CDR3 runs to 14 residues. V was clipped by 6 bases and J by 3 bases; unmatched bases: 5. Germline loops: CDR1 MNHEY, CDR2 SVGAGI. The chain's CDR3 is CASSYRGYNQPQHF. DNA for the CDR3: TGTGCCAGCAGCTACAGGGGTTACAATCAGCCCCAGCATTTT.

V usage is TRBV5-6 and J usage is TRBJ2-3; TRBD2 matches 7 bases. Germline-derived CDR1 and CDR2 are SGHDT and YYEEEE. J was trimmed by 2 bases and V by 0 bases; bases with no gene match: 3. The CDR3 is 15 residues long. Here the CDR3 DNA reads TGTGCCAGCAGCTTGGGGACTAGGAACACAGATACGCAGTATTTT. It specifies CASSLGTRNTDTQYF. Drawing the rest from reference TRBV5-6 and TRBJ2-3, the complete variable domain is DAGVTQSPTHLIKTRGQQVTLRCSPKSGHDTVSWYQQALGQGPQFIFQYYEEEERQRGNFPDRFSGHQFPNYSSELNVNALLLGDSALYLCASSLGTRNTDTQYFGPGTRLTVL.

This sequence joins TRBV4-3 and TRBJ1-5; D gene unclear. CDR1 and CDR2 (germline): LGHNA, YSLEER. V dropped 0 bases and J dropped 9 bases, with 9 bases sitting between them. The CDR3 has 13 amino acids. The CDR3 spells CASSQDLGGPQHF. CDR3 nucleotide sequence: TGCGCCAGCAGCCAAGATCTCGGAGGGCCCCAGCATTTT.

The V and J genes are TRBV5-3 and TRBJ1-1; 9 bases are a match to TRBD1. TRBV5-3 is reported as an ORF; its role is uncertain. The CDR3 has 15 residues. The J segment lost 1 base and the V segment lost 4 bases, leaving 5 bases of the junction unmatched. As DNA, the CDR3 is TGTGCCAGAAGCGGTCAGGACAGGGGGAACACTGAAGCTTTCTTT. Its translation is CARSGQDRGNTEAFF.

The chain links TRBV13 to TRBJ1-6; D may be TRBD1 (5 bases). CDR3 length: 17 residues. Germline CDR1 is PRHDT and CDR2 is FYEKMQ (reference sequence). Between the trimmed V and J ends, which lost 6 bases and 0 bases, there was a span of 15 bases. The CDR3 reads CASSLSTASSYNSPLHF. Written as DNA, the CDR3 is TGTGCCAGCAGTCTCTCGACAGCGAGCTCCTATAATTCACCCCTCCACTTT. Full variable domain (remainder filled in from reference TRBV13 and TRBJ1-6): AAGVIQSPRHLIKEKRETATLKCYPIPRHDTVYWYQQGPGQDPQFLISFYEKMQSDKGSIPDRFSAQQFSDYHSELNMSSLELGDSALYFCASSLSTASSYNSPLHFGNGTRLTVT.

V usage is TRBV5-1 and J usage is TRBJ1-5, with 10 bases identical to TRBD1. This CDR3 region has 14 residues. Looked up from germline, CDR1 is SGHRS and CDR2 is YFSETQ. V shed 5 bases and J 7 bases; nucleotides not matched to a gene: 6. CDR3 in amino acids: CASRQGTGDQPQHF. CDR3 bases: TGCGCCAGCAGACAAGGGACAGGGGACCAGCCCCAGCATTTT.

This clone was seen only once. The chain is built from TRBV7-3 and TRBJ2-3, with 8 nucleotides matching TRBD2. J was trimmed by 2 bases and V by 3 bases; bases with no gene match: 4. The germline V gene encodes CDR1 SGHTA and CDR2 FQGTGA. This CDR3 is 15 amino acids long. The CDR3 sequence: CASSLDGRDTDTQYF. CDR3 bases: TGTGCCAGCAGCTTGGACGGGAGGGACACAGATACGCAGTATTTT. The complete variable domain, with remaining parts taken from reference TRBV7-3 and TRBJ2-3, reads GAGVSQTPSNKVTEKGKYVELRCDPISGHTALYWYRQSLGQGPEFLIYFQGTGAADDSGLPNDRFFAVRPEGSVSTLKIQRTERGDSAVYLCASSLDGRDTDTQYFGPGTRLTVL.

V is TRBV5-8 and J is TRBJ1-4; D call uncertain. Germline CDR1 and CDR2: SGHTS and YDEGEE. V lost 2 bases and J lost 8, with 10 bases in between. CDR3 length equals 13 residues. CDR3 protein: CASSFRGREKLFF. The DNA of the CDR3 is TGTGCCAGCAGCTTTCGGGGTCGGGAAAAACTGTTTTTT.

The CDR3 DNA follows: TGTGCCAGCGGCCCGTGGCAGGGGGACACTGAAGCTTTCTTT. Its protein is CASGPWQGDTEAFF. This sequence joins TRBV6-5 and TRBJ1-1; 7 positions match TRBD1. Per the germline V gene, CDR1 is MNHEY and CDR2 is SVGAGI. The CDR3 runs 14 residues. The junction had 9 bases not matched to a gene; V was cut back by 8 bases and J by 3 bases.

This clone was found a few times. The rearrangement uses TRBV7-8 and TRBJ1-5, with D tentatively TRBD1 (6 bases). V dropped 5 bases and J dropped 4 bases, with 9 bases sitting between them. This CDR3 comprises 13 residues. Germline-derived CDR1 and CDR2 are SGHVS and FQNEAQ. This chain's CDR3 is CASSMGANQPQHF. The CDR3 DNA reads TGTGCCAGCAGCATGGGGGCTAATCAGCCCCAGCATTTT. The whole variable domain, filled in from reference TRBV7-8 and TRBJ1-5, reads GAGVSQSPRYKVAKRGQDVALRCDPISGHVSLFWYQQALGQGPEFLTYFQNEAQLDKSGLPSDRFFAERPEGSVSTLKIQRTQQEDSAVYLCASSMGANQPQHFGDGTRLSIL.